A selection of T cell receptor beta chains follows, all from one sample in a study of cytomegalovirus exposure and HLA in healthy donors. Profiled with immunoSEQ multiplex PCR; TCRdb holds only in-frame clones, not every one. The sample carries 100,000 to 150,000 clones, 70% to 85% recorded once. The sample was PBMCs. The receptors come from a woman aged 45-59 years in good health and CMV-seronegative. Each CDR3 is given with its conserved first and last residue. A D gene is named only where the DNA matches it firmly. Not every row has a clone size; where given, it reads once, few, many or a size class.

clone_size j_call v_call d_call cdr3_aa cdr3_nt
NA TRBJ1-2 TRBV4-3 TRBD1 CASSQGTGYGYTF TGCGCCAGCAGCCAAGGGACAGGGTATGGCTACACCTTC
NA TRBJ2-1 TRBV19 TRBD2 CASSVLAGPPYNEQFF TGTGCCAGTAGTGTTCTAGCGGGACCCCCCTACAATGAGCAGTTCTTC
NA TRBJ1-1 TRBV27 TRBD1 CASSLWAGGGVNTEAFF TGTGCCAGCAGTTTATGGGCAGGGGGTGGGGTGAACACTGAAGCTTTCTTT
NA TRBJ2-5 TRBV5-1 TRBD1 CASSDGTAHLGTQYF TGCGCCAGCAGCGATGGGACAGCTCACCTAGGGACCCAGTACTTC
NA TRBJ2-3 TRBV18 TRBD2 CASSPFPGGSTDTQYF TGTGCCAGCTCACCATTTCCGGGAGGAAGCACAGATACGCAGTATTTT
NA TRBJ2-1 TRBV6-4 NA CASSSRAGTRGEQFF TGTGCCAGCAGCTCGAGAGCGGGCACCCGGGGAGAGCAGTTCTTC
few TRBJ1-2 TRBV7-8 NA CASSLNSGPAGGYTF TGTGCCAGCAGCTTAAATTCAGGGCCCGCGGGGGGCTACACCTTC
once TRBJ2-5 TRBV5-4 TRBD2 CASSFGGGVAETQYF TGTGCCAGCAGCTTTGGGGGAGGGGTAGCGGAGACCCAGTACTTC
once TRBJ2-1 TRBV19 TRBD2 CASSIASGYNEQFF TGTGCCAGTAGTATAGCTAGCGGCTACAATGAGCAGTTCTTC
few TRBJ1-5 TRBV6-6 TRBD1 CASSYHGQVDQPQHF TGTGCCAGCAGTTACCACGGACAGGTAGATCAGCCCCAGCATTTT
few TRBJ2-1 TRBV19 TRBD2 CASRPGGGYNEQFF TGTGCCAGTCGGCCGGGAGGAGGGTACAATGAGCAGTTCTTC
few TRBJ2-3 TRBV30 NA CAWSPGFSTDTQYF TGTGCCTGGAGTCCGGGATTTAGCACAGATACGCAGTATTTT